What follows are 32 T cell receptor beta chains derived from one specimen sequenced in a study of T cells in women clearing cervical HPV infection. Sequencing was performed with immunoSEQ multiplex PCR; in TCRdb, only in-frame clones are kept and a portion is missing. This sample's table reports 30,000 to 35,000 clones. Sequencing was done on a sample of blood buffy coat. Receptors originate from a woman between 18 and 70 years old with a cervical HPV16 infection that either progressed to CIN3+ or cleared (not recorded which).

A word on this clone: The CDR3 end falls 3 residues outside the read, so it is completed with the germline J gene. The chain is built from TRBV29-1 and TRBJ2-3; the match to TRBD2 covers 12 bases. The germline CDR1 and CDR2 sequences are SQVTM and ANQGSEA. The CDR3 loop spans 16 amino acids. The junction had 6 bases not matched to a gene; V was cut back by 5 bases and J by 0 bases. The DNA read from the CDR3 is TGCAGCGTTCCCGGACTAGCGGGAAGAAGCACAGATACG. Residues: CSVPGLAGRSTDT. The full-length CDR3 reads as CSVPGLAGRSTDTQYF.

The part of the CDR3 DNA that was read is TGTGCCTGGGACTACCCAAGCTCCTACAATGAC. Its translation is CAWDYPSSYND. Given in full, the CDR3 is CAWDYPSSYNDYTF. The V gene is TRBV30, the J gene TRBJ1-2; D is unresolved. The missing CDR3 end, 3 residues past where the read stops, is filled in from the germline J gene. The CDR3 covers 14 residues. In germline, CDR1 is GTSNPN, CDR2 SVGIG (reference sequence).

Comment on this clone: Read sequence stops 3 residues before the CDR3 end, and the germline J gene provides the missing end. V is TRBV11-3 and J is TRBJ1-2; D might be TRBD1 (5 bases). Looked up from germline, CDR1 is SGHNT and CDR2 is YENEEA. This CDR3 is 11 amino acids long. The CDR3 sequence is CASSNGRVYTF. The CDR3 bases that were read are TGTGCCAGCAGCAATGGCAGGGTC.

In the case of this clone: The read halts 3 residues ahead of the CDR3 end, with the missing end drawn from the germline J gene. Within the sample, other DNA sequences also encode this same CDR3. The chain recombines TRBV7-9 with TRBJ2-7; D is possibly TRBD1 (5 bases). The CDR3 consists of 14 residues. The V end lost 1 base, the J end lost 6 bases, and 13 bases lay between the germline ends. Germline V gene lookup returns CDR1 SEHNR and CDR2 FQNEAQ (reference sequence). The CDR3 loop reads CASSLEGAPSEQYF. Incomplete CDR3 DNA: TGTGCCAGCAGCTTAGAAGGGGCCCCCTCCGAG. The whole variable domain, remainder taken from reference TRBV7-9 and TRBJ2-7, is DTGVSQNPRHKITKRGQNVTFRCDPISEHNRLYWYRQTLGQGPEFLTYFQNEAQLEKSRLLSDRFSAERPKGSFSTLEIQRTEQGDSAMYLCASSLEGAPSEQYFGPGTRLTVT.

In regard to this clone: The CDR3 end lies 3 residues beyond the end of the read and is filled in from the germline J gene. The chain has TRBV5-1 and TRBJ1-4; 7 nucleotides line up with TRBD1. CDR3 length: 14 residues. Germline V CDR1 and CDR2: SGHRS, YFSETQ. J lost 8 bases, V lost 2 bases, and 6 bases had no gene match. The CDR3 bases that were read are TGCGCCAGCAGCTTCAGGGGGGAGGACGAAAAA. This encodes CASSFRGEDEK. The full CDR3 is CASSFRGEDEKLFF.

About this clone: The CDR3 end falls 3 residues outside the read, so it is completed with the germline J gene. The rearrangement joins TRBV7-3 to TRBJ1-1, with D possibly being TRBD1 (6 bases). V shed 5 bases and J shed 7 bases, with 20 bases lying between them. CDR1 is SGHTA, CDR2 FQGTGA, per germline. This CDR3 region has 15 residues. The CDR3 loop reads CASSQQGGYNNEAFF. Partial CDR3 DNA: TGTGCCAGCAGCCAACAGGGAGGATATAATAATGAA.

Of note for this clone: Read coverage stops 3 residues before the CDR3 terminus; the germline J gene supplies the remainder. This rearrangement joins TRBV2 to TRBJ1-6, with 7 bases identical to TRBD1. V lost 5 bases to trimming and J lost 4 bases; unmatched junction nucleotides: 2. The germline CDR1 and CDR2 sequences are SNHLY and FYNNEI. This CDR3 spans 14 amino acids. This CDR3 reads CASSTGVYNSPLHF. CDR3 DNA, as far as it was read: TGTGCCAGCAGTACAGGGGTTTATAATTCACCC.

The CDR3 here is CASSVQGTDTQYF. CDR3 DNA, as far as it was read: TGTGCCAGCAGCGTACAGGGTACAGATACG. The chain carries TRBV6-4 and TRBJ2-3; possible D gene TRBD1, 6 bases. The sequence runs out 3 residues before the end of the CDR3; the remainder is reconstructed from the germline J gene. CDR1 and CDR2 from the germline V gene are MRHNA and SNTAGT. The CDR3 length is 13 residues. V shed 6 bases and J shed 3 bases, with 10 bases lying between them.

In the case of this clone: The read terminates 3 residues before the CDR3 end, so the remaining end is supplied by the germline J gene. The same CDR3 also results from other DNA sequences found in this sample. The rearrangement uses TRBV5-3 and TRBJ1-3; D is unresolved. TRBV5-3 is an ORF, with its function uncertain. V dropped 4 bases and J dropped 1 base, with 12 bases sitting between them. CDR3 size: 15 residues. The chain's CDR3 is CARSHKGESGNTIYF. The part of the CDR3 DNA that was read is TGTGCCAGAAGCCACAAGGGCGAATCTGGAAACACC.

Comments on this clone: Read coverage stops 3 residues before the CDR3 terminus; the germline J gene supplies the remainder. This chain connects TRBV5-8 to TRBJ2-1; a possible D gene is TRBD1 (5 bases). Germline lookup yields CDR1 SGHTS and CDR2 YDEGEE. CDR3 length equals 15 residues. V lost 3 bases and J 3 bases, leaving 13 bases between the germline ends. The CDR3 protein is CASSWRVGLYNEQFF. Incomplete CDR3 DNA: TGTGCCAGCAGCTGGAGAGTGGGGCTCTACAATGAG.

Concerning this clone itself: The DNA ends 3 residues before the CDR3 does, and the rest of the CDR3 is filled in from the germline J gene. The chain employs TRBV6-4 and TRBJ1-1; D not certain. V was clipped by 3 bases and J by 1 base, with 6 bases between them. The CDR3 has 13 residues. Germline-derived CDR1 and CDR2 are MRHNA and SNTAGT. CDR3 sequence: CASSENRNTEAFF. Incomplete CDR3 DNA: TGTGCCAGCAGTGAGAACAGGAACACTGAA.

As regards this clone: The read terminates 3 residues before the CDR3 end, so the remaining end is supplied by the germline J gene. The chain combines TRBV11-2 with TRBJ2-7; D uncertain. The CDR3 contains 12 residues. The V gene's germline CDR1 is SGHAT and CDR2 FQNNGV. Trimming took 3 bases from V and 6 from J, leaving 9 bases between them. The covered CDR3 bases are TGTGCCAGCAGCTTCTCATACTCCGAG. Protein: CASSFSYSE. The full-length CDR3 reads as CASSFSYSEQYF.

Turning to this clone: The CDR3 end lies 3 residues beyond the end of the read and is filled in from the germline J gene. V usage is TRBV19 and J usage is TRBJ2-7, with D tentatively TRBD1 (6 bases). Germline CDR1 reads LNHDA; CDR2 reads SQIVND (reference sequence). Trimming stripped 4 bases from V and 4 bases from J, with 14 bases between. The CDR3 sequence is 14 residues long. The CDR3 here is CASSTAGVHYEQYF. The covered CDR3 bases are TGTGCCAGTAGTACGGCAGGGGTTCATTACGAG. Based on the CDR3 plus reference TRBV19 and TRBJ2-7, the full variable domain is DGGITQSPKYLFRKEGQNVTLSCEQNLNHDAMYWYRQDPGQGLRLIYYSQIVNDFQKGDIAEGYSVSREKKESFPLTVTSAQKNPTAFYLCASSTAGVHYEQYFGPGTRLTVT.

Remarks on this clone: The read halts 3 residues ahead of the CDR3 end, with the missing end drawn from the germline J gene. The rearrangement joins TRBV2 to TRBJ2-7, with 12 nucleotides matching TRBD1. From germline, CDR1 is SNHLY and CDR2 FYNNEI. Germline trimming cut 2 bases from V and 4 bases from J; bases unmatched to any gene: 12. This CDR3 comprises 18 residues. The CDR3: CASSERGQGAPEGYEQYF. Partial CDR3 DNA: TGTGCCAGCAGTGAAAGGGGACAGGGGGCACCAGAGGGGTACGAG.

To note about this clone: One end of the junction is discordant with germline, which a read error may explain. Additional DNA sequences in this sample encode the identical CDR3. The CDR3 DNA, read in part, is TGTGCCAGTAGTATAGATTGGGCCAGCTCTGGAAACACT. Translating gives CASSIDWASSGNT. The full CDR3 protein reads CASSIDWASSGNTIYF. The chain combines TRBV19 with TRBJ1-3, with D uncertain. The sequence runs out 3 residues before the end of the CDR3; the remainder is reconstructed from the germline J gene. Germline CDR1 LNHDA, CDR2 SQIVND (reference sequence). CDR3 length: 16 residues.

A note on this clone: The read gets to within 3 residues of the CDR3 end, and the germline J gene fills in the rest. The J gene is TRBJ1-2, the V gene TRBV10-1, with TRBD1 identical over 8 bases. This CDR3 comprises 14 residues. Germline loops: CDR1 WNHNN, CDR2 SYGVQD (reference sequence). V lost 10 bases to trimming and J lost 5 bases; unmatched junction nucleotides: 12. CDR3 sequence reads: CANTPGQGAYGYTF. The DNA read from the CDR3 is TGCGCCAACACCCCTGGACAGGGAGCGTATGGC.

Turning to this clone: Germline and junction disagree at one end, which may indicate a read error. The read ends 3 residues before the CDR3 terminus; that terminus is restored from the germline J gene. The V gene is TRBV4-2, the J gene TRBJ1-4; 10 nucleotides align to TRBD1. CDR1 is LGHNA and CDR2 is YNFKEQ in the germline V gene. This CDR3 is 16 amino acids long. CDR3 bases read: TGCGCCAGCAGCCAAGATCAAGGGACAGGGGCCAACGTA. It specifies CASSQDQGTGANV. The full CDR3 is CASSQDQGTGANVLFF.

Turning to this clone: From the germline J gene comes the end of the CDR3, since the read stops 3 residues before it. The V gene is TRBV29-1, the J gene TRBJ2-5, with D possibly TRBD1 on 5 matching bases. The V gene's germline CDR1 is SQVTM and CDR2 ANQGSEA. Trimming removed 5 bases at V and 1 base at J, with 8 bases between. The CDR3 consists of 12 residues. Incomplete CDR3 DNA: TGCAGCGTTCGGACACTCCAAGAGACC. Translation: CSVRTLQET. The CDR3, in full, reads CSVRTLQETQYF.

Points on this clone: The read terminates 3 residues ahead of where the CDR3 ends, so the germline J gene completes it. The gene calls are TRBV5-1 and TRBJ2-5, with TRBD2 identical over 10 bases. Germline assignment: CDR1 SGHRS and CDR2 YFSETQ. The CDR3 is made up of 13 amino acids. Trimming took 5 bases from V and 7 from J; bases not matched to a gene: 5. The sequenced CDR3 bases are TGCGCCAGCAGGGGGACTAGCGACGCGACC. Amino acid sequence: CASRGTSDAT. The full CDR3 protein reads CASRGTSDATQYF.

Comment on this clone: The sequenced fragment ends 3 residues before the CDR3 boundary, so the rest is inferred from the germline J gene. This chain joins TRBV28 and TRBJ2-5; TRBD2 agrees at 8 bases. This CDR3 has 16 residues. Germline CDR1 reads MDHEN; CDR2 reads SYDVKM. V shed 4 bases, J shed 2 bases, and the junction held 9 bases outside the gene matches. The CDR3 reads CASSSLGGTRQETQYF. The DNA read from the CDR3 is TGTGCCAGCAGTTCATTGGGGGGGACTAGGCAAGAGACC. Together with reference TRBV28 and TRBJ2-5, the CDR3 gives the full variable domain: DVKVTQSSRYLVKRTGEKVFLECVQDMDHENMFWYRQDPGLGLRLIYFSYDVKMKEKGDIPEGYSVSREKKERFSLILESASTNQTSMYLCASSSLGGTRQETQYFGPGTRLLVL.

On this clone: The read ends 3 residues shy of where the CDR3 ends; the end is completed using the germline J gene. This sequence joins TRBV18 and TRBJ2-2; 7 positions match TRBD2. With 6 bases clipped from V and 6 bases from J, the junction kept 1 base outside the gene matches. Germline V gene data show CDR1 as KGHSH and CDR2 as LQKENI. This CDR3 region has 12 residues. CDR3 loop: CASSAGAGELFF. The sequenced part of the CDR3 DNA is TGTGCCAGCTCCGCGGGGGCCGGGGAG. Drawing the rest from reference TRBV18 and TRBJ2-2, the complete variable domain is NAGVMQNPRHLVRRRGQEARLRCSPMKGHSHVYWYRQLPEEGLKFMVYLQKENIIDESGMPKERFSAEFPKEGPSILRIQQVVRGDSAAYFCASSAGAGELFFGEGSRLTVL.

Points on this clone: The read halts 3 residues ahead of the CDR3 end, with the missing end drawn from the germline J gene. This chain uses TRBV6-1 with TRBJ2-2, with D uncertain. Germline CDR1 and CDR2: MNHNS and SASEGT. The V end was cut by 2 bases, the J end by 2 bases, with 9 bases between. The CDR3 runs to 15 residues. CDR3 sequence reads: CASSEFNLNTGELFF. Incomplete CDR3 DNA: TGTGCCAGCAGTGAATTCAACTTAAACACCGGGGAG.

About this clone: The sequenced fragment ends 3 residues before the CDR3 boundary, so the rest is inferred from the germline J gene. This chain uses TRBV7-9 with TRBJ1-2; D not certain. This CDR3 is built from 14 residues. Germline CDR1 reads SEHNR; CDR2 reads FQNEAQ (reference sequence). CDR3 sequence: CASSSQTSGRDYTF. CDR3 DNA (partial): TGTGCCAGCAGCTCCCAGACTAGCGGGAGGGAC.

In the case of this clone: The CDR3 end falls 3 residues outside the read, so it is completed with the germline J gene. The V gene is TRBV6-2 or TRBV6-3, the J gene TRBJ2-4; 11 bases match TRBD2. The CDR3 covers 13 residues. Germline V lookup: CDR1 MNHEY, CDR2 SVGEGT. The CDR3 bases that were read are TGTGCCAGCAGGGAACTAGCGGGGGTCTTT. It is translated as CASRELAGVF. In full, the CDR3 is CASRELAGVFQYF.

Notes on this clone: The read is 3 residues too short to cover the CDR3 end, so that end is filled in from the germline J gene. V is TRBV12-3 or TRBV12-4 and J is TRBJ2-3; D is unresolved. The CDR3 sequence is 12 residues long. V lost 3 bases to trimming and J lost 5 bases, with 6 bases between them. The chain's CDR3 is CASSFLEDTQYF. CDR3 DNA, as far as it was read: TGTGCCAGCAGTTTTTTAGAAGATACG.

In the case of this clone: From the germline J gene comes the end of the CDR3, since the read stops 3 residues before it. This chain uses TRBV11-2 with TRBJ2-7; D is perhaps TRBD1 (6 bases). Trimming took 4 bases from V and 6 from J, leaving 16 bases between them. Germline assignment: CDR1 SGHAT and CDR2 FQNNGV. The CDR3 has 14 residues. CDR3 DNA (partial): TGTGCCAGCAGCTATCGGGACAAGCAACCCGAG. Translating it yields CASSYRDKQPE. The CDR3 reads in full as CASSYRDKQPEQYF. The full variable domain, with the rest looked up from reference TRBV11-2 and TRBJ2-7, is EAGVAQSPRYKIIEKRQSVAFWCNPISGHATLYWYQQILGQGPKLLIQFQNNGVVDDSQLPKDRFSAERLKGVDSTLKIQPAKLEDSAVYLCASSYRDKQPEQYFGPGTRLTVT.

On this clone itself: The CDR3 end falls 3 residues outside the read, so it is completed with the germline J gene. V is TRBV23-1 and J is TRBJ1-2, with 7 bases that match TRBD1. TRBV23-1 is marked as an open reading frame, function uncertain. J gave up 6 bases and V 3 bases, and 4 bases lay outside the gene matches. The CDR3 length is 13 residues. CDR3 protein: CASSQVTGDGYTF. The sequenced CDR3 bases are TGCGCCAGCAGTCAGGTTACAGGGGATGGC.

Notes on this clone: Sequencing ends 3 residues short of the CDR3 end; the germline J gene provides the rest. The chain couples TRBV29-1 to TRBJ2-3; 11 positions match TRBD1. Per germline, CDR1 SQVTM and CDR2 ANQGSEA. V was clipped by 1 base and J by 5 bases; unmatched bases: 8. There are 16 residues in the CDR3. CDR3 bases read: TGCAGCGTTGAAGCCCAGGACAGGGGGCGTGTAGATACG. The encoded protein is CSVEAQDRGRVDT. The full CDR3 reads CSVEAQDRGRVDTQYF.

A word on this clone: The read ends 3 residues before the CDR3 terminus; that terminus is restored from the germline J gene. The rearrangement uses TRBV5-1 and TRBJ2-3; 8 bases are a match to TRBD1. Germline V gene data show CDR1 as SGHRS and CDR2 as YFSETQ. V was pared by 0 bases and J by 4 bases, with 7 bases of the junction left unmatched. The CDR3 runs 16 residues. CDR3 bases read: TGCGCCAGCAGCTTGGTACGGACAGGGTCTGCAGATACG. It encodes CASSLVRTGSADT. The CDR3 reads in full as CASSLVRTGSADTQYF.

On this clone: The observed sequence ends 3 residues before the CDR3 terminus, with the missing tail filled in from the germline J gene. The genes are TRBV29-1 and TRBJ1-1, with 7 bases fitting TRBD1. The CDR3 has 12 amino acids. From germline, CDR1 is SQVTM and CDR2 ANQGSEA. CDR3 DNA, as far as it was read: TGCAGCGTTGAAGAGGGACAGCCTGTT. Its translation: CSVEEGQPV. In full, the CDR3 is CSVEEGQPVAFF.

CDR3 bases read: TGTGCCAGCTCACCAGGCCTCGAAGCGGGAGGACGCTACAATGAG. Translated: CASSPGLEAGGRYNE. The full-length CDR3 reads as CASSPGLEAGGRYNEQFF. The chain has TRBV18 and TRBJ2-1; 9 bases map to TRBD2. The read ends 3 residues shy of where the CDR3 ends; the end is completed using the germline J gene. After removal of 2 bases from V and 3 bases from J, the junction contained 11 bases not matched to a gene. This CDR3 is built from 18 residues. Germline CDR1 KGHSH, CDR2 LQKENI.

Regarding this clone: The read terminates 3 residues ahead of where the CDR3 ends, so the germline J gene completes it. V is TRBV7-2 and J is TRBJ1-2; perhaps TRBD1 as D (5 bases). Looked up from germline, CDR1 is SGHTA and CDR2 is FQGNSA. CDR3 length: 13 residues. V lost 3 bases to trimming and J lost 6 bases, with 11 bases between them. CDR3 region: CASSFARANGYTF. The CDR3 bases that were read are TGTGCCAGCAGCTTCGCCAGGGCTAATGGC.